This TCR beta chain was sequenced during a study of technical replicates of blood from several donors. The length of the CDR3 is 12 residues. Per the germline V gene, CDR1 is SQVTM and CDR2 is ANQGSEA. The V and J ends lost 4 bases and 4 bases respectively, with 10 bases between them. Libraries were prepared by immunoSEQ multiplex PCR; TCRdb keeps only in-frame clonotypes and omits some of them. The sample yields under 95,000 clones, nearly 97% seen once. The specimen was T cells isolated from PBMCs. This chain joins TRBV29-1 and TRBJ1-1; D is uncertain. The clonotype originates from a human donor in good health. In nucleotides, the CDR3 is TGCAGCGTTGGACCCGGAGGCACTGAAGCTTTCTTT. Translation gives CSVGPGGTEAFF.